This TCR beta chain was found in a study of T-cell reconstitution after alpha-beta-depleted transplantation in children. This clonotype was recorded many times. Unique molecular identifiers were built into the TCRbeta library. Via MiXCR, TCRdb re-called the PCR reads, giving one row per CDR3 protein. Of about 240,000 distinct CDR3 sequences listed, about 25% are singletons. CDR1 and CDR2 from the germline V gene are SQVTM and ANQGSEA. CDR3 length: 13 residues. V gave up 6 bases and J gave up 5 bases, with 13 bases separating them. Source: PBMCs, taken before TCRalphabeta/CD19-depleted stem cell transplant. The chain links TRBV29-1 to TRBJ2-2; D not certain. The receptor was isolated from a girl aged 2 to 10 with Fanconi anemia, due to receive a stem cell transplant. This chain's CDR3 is CSVHGQQTGELFF. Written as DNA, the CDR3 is TGCAGCGTCCACGGGCAGCAGACCGGGGAGCTGTTTTTT.